Detailed here is one T cell receptor (beta chain). Its specificity is not known. The data stem from a study of response to subunit inactivated influenza vaccine. Study results and limitations: Few new T cells, the authors suggested, are recruited by each seasonal influenza vaccination.

From the RT-PCR reads, TCRdb called clonotypes with MiXCR, one entry per CDR3 protein. In the table there are some 800,000 distinct CDR3 sequences, around 20% of which are singletons. After removal of 4 bases from V and 2 bases from J, the junction contained 7 bases not matched to a gene. Germline V CDR1 and CDR2: MGHDK, SYGVNS. This CDR3 is 16 amino acids long. The TCR sequence derives from a man in his fifties or sixties who received an inactivated influenza vaccine. The specimen was PBMCs from blood, collected around 5 days after vaccination. J is TRBJ2-5 and V is TRBV25-1, with 10 bases lining up with TRBD2. The DNA for the CDR3 is TGTGCCAGCAGTGTCCCGGGACTAGCGTCACAAGAGACCCAGTACTTC. Amino acids: CASSVPGLASQETQYF.